The present TCR beta chain was sequenced within a study of blood T cells in healthy people across ages. General study results and limits: A strong correlation was found between TCR beta diversity and the percentage of naive T cells.

Germline V gives CDR1 DFQATT, CDR2 SNEGSKA (reference sequence). The CDR3 covers 14 residues. A second PCR of roughly 6 to 12 cycles used a sample-barcoded 5' primer and a J-beta primer mix. One entry per CDR3 protein results from TCRdb running MiXCR on the 5' RACE reads. The sample includes approximately 820,000 distinct CDR3 sequences, around 43% of them seen just once. Per sample, a minimum of 6.5 million PBMCs were isolated. About this clonotype itself: Its specificity is unknown.

Sequencing was done on a sample of blood. V usage is TRBV20-1 and J usage is TRBJ2-4, with TRBD2 matching over 10 bases. The end of the DNA is better explained by TRBJ2-5, so the J call may be wrong. This clonotype was obtained from a man aged 60 to 75 in good health. For the CDR3, the DNA is TGCAGTGCTAGCAAAGCGGGGGGGCGAGAGACCCAGTACTTC. Protein product: CSASKAGGRETQYF.